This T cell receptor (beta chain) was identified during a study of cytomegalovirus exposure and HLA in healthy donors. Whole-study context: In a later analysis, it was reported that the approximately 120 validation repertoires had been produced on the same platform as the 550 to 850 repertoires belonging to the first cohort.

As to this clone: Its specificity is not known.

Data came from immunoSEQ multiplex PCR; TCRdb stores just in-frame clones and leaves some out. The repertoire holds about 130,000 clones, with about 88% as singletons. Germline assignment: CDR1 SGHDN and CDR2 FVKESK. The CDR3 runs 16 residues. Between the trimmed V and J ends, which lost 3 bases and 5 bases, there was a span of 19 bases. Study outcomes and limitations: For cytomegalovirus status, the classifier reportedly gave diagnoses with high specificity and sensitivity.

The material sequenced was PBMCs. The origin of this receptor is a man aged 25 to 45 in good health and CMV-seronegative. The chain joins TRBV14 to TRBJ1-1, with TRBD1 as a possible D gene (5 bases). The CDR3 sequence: CASSHSSPRVATEAFF. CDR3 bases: TGTGCCAGCAGCCATTCTTCTCCCAGGGTCGCGACTGAAGCTTTCTTT.